This T cell receptor (beta chain) was captured in a study of Graves' ophthalmopathy and Graves' hyperthyroidism. Study-wide background: Peripheral blood sampling preceded any treatment and occurred at initial diagnosis. Notes on the study in general: As the model predicted ophthalmopathy progression, it achieved a sensitivity of 70.59% and a specificity of about 72%.

V lost 5 bases to trimming and J lost 2 bases; unmatched junction nucleotides: 6. The germline V gene has CDR1 SEHNR and CDR2 FQNEAQ (reference sequence). The CDR3 spans 15 residues. TCR beta CDR3 amplification used RNA transcripts. First-round RT-PCR with HTBI primers preceded a second-round multiplex PCR. Each CDR3 protein is one row after TCRdb ran MiXCR on the multiplex PCR reads. The repertoire has about 740,000 distinct CDR3 sequences, 35% to 50% of them found once; the top ten carry approximately 43%. This clonotype appeared a few times. What it binds is unknown. Sampling over 8 ml of fresh peripheral blood provided the PBMCs.

The sequenced material came from peripheral blood. The clonotype comes from an adult man with Graves' ophthalmopathy. The J gene is TRBJ1-1, the V gene TRBV7-9, with 9 bases aligning to TRBD1. The CDR3 loop is CASSVDRGQNTEAFF. The CDR3 bases are TGTGCCAGCAGCGTGGACAGGGGCCAAAACACTGAAGCTTTCTTT.